The 10 T cell receptor beta chains below come from one sample, sequenced in a study of cytomegalovirus exposure and HLA in healthy donors. PCR was performed using 60 Vbeta and 13 Jbeta primers. Here immunoSEQ multiplex PCR was the method, and the copy in TCRdb shows in-frame clones only, minus some. The data show over 100,000 clones, around 70% seen once. Sequenced input: PBMCs. The receptor set was obtained from a man younger than 40 in good health and CMV-seropositive.

For the CDR3, the DNA is TGCGCCAGCAGCCAAGAAATGGGGGCGGGCTACAATGAGCAGTTCTTC. As protein: CASSQEMGAGYNEQFF. The chain is built from TRBV4-3 and TRBJ2-1, with D possibly TRBD1 on 6 matching bases. Germline CDR1 and CDR2: LGHNA and YSLEER. Trimming pared 0 bases from V and 3 bases from J, leaving 12 bases between. The CDR3 totals 16 residues.

Concerning this clone itself: A read error may produce the germline difference seen at one junction end. The chain couples TRBV19 to TRBJ1-2; D ambiguous. The CDR3 runs 14 residues. Germline CDR1 reads LNHDA; CDR2 reads SQIVND (reference sequence). The CDR3 DNA sequence: TGTGCCAGTAGTATATTCGGGGATACCCGGGCCTACCCCTTC. It encodes CASSIFGDTRAYPF.

This sequence joins TRBV9 and TRBJ1-2; TRBD1 matches at 7 bases. The V segment lost 4 bases and the J segment 4 bases; nucleotides outside the gene matches: 7. Germline assignment: CDR1 SGDLS and CDR2 YYNGEE. The CDR3 extends over 14 amino acids. The CDR3 reads CASSNRDRFYGYTF. The CDR3 coding sequence is TGTGCCAGCAGCAACCGGGACAGATTCTATGGCTACACCTTC.

This chain links TRBV28 with TRBJ1-3; no clear D. The V gene's germline CDR1 is MDHEN and CDR2 SYDVKM. V lost 2 bases to trimming and J lost 4 bases, with 9 bases between them. The CDR3 has 14 residues. In nucleotides, the CDR3 is TGTGCCAGCAGTTTACCCGGACTCGGAAACACCATATATTTT. Translating gives CASSLPGLGNTIYF.

The chain is built from TRBV5-1 and TRBJ2-2; 9 nucleotides agree with TRBD1. Germline lookup yields CDR1 SGHRS and CDR2 YFSETQ. This CDR3 spans 17 amino acids. Losses at the gene ends were 4 bases for V and 7 bases for J; bases not matched to a gene: 14. The CDR3 DNA sequence: TGCGCCAGCAGCCCCGGCCACAGGGGGCGCTCAGACGGGGAGCTGTTTTTT. Encoded protein: CASSPGHRGRSDGELFF.

The rearrangement uses TRBV7-9 and TRBJ2-3; D is unclear. This CDR3 has 12 amino acids. Trimming cost V 6 bases and J 5 bases, with 9 bases left between them. Looked up from germline, CDR1 is SEHNR and CDR2 is FQNEAQ (reference sequence). CDR3: CASSYTRDTQYF. The CDR3, as DNA: TGTGCCAGCAGTTACACCCGAGATACGCAGTATTTT.

This clone has only a few counts. This chain joins TRBV5-4 and TRBJ1-4, with a tentative D call TRBD1 (5 bases). V was pared by 0 bases and J by 13 bases, with 7 bases between. CDR1 SGHNT and CDR2 YYREEE come from the germline V gene (reference sequence). The length of the CDR3 is 11 residues. The chain's CDR3 is CASSLEGRLFF. In nucleotides, the CDR3 is TGTGCCAGCAGCTTGGAGGGGCGACTGTTTTTT.

This clone was observed a few times. The J gene is TRBJ2-1, the V gene TRBV7-6, with 13 bases aligning to TRBD2. Germline lookup yields CDR1 SGHVS and CDR2 FNYEAQ. There are 17 residues in the CDR3. The trim removed 3 bases at V and 3 bases at J, leaving 5 bases unmatched. CDR3 region: CASSFEGTSGDYNEQFF. The CDR3, as DNA: TGTGCCAGCAGCTTTGAGGGGACTAGCGGGGACTACAATGAGCAGTTCTTC. The entire variable domain, with the rest obtained from reference TRBV7-6 and TRBJ2-1, is as follows: GAGVSQSPRYKVTKRGQDVALRCDPISGHVSLYWYRQALGQGPEFLTYFNYEAQQDKSGLPNDRFSAERPEGSISTLTIQRTEQRDSAMYRCASSFEGTSGDYNEQFFGPGTRLTVL.

V gene TRBV19 combines with J gene TRBJ2-7, with 9 bases fitting TRBD1. CDR1 is LNHDA, CDR2 SQIVND, per germline (reference sequence). There are 15 residues in the CDR3. J was trimmed by 4 bases and V by 1 base; bases with no gene match: 5. CDR3 nucleotides: TGTGCCAGTAGTATAGGAGGGACAGGGTCGTACGAGCAGTACTTC. It codes for CASSIGGTGSYEQYF.

This chain uses TRBV4-1 with TRBJ2-3; 13 positions match TRBD2. V was pared by 3 bases and J by 10 bases, with 16 bases of the junction left unmatched. In germline, CDR1 is MGHRA, CDR2 YSYEKL. CDR3 size: 18 residues. The CDR3 protein is CASSHGRRRLAGGSPQYF. DNA for the CDR3: TGCGCCAGCAGCCACGGACGCCGCCGACTAGCGGGGGGTAGTCCGCAGTATTTT.